The 6 T cell receptor beta chains listed next were all sequenced from one sample in a study of breast tumors, draining lymph nodes, adjacent tissues. Via MiXCR, TCRdb re-called the multiplex PCR reads, giving one row per CDR3 protein. Of about 120,000 distinct CDR3 sequences listed, about 20% are singletons. Samples came from axillary lymph nodes draining the breast cancer. Sequences were obtained from axillary lymph node tissue. Receptor source: a female donor with breast cancer. Some clones in this sample may be carry-over from other donors' samples.

There are many counts of this clonotype. This chain uses TRBV7-2 with TRBJ1-6; 9 nucleotides agree with TRBD1. CDR3 length: 15 residues. Trimming at V came to 6 bases and at J to 9 bases, leaving 9 bases not matched to a gene. CDR1 and CDR2 (germline): SGHTA, FQGNSA. CDR3 coding DNA: TGTGCCAGCAGACCCCAAGGACAGGGGACTTCACCCCTCCACTTT. Translation: CASRPQGQGTSPLHF. Looking up the rest from reference TRBV7-2 and TRBJ1-6 gives the full variable domain: GAGVSQSPSNKVTEKGKDVELRCDPISGHTALYWYRQSLGQGLEFLIYFQGNSAPDKSGLPSDRFSAERTGGSVSTLTIQRTQQEDSAVYLCASRPQGQGTSPLHFGNGTRLTVT.

The gene calls are TRBV18 and TRBJ2-1, with D unresolved. Trimming removed 0 bases at V and 0 bases at J, with 9 bases between. The germline V gene has CDR1 KGHSH and CDR2 LQKENI. The CDR3 totals 16 residues. The CDR3 DNA is TGTGCCAGCTCACCACCCACAGCTAGCTCCTACAATGAGCAGTTCTTC. It codes for CASSPPTASSYNEQFF.

A word on this clonotype: Possible read error: a much larger clone is one base away. This rearrangement joins TRBV20-1 to TRBJ1-4; tentative D call: TRBD1 (5 bases). Germline CDR1 DFQATT, CDR2 SNEGSKA (reference sequence). The CDR3 is made up of 14 amino acids. Trimming cost V 0 bases and J 11 bases, with 16 bases left between them. As DNA, the CDR3 is TGCAGTGCTAGAGAACTGGGACGGAGGGATAAACTGTTTTTT. This gives the protein CSARELGRRDKLFF.

Regarding this clonotype: This sequence may be a read error, since a much larger clone differs from it by one base. The chain links TRBV14 to TRBJ1-4, with D maybe TRBD1 (5 bases). Germline V lookup: CDR1 SGHDN, CDR2 FVKESK. This CDR3 is built from 13 residues. The V and J ends lost 6 bases and 7 bases respectively, with 12 bases between them. CDR3 region: CASSGAETEKLFF. In DNA form, the CDR3 reads TGTGCCAGCAGTGGGGCAGAGACTGAAAAACTGTTTTTT.

This clonotype was detected ten times or more. The genes are TRBV5-8 and TRBJ2-5, with D tentatively TRBD2 (6 bases). This CDR3 is 16 amino acids long. V shed 4 bases and J shed 4 bases, with 20 bases lying between them. CDR1 is SGHTS, CDR2 YDEGEE, per germline. DNA of the CDR3: TGTGCCAGCAGCCGGGGACTGACTGACGGGAGAGAGACCCAGTACTTC. Its protein is CASSRGLTDGRETQYF.

This clonotype has ten or more counts. V and J are TRBV6-5 and TRBJ1-6, with TRBD1 identical over 7 bases. The germline V gene encodes CDR1 MNHEY and CDR2 SVGAGI. The CDR3 contains 14 residues. V lost 6 bases to trimming and J lost 8 bases; unmatched junction nucleotides: 7. DNA of the CDR3: TGTGCCAGCAGAGGTACAGGGGTATATTCACCCCTCCACTTT. Residues: CASRGTGVYSPLHF.